The entry that follows covers one TCR beta chain sequence. Its antigen is still unknown. Base qualities are not at hand, and no much larger clone is one base apart. The CDR3 has 16 amino acids, counting the end cysteine and phenylalanine. Only the CDR3 portion is preserved as DNA: 48 bases, with reading frame beginning at the first base. The V end loses 3 bases and the J end loses 0 bases, and a stretch of 15 bases separates them. Taken from the germline V gene (reference sequence), the CDR1 and CDR2 loops are MNHEY and SMNVEV. The immunoSEQ assay used for TCR sequencing gave the T-cell fraction in both tumor and uninvolved lung tissue. From the authors' description of their analysis: In the survival analysis, patients were divided into a high T-cell fraction group (upper tertile) and a low T-cell fraction group (lower two tertiles), and the two groups were compared using a log-rank test. A signed-rank test was used to check for differences in T-cell fraction between paired tumor and uninvolved lung. TCRdb holds this immuneACCESS table with in-frame rearrangements only. Some clones are missing; in checked studies, unresolved V genes explain under half, and the rest has no known cause. V and J calls and clone size are copied from that table; D and trimming were computed from the DNA. In this sample the table shows some 15,000 clones, approximately 80% of which occur a single time. 2% to 3% of the sample rests with the top ten.

ICON enrollment began in early 2016, and the last patient was enrolled in late 2018. A subcohort of approximately 76 patients provided fresh tumor and matched uninvolved tissue for in-depth immune analyses, with TCR sequencing among those analyses. TCR sequencing was performed on DNA isolated from bulk tissue, without cell sorting. This sample is drawn from a study of tumor-infiltrating lymphocytes in localized non-small cell lung cancer (dated by TCRdb to 2020 to 2022). Some background on the complete study: Patients whose samples were collected after neoadjuvant chemotherapy, as well as both smokers and never-smokers and several histologies, were included in the cohort. Each patient provided resected tumor tissue plus uninvolved lung tissue from the same patient, with the uninvolved lung tissue described as non-adjacent to the tumor. Flow cytometry, multiplex immunofluorescence, RNA-seq, exome sequencing and proteomics were applied to the same patients as TCR sequencing, which was one of several integrated assays. In total, the ICON cohort consisted of approximately 140 surgical patients with localized non-small cell lung cancer who had their tumors resected. A total of 55 patients were part of the paired comparison of immunoSEQ T-cell fraction between tumor and uninvolved lung. Beyond this particular receptor, the publication reports: The TCR-derived T-cell fraction showed no difference between the flow cytometry-defined immunotypes IM1 (good prognosis) and IM2 (poor prognosis). Tumor T-cell fraction from TCR sequencing was not associated with recurrence-free survival (p = 0.61). Since assay coverage differed from patient to patient depending on how much tissue was available, TCR sequencing was done for only a subset of the cohort. Because different assays used different pieces of the same tissue, intratumor heterogeneity could not be separated from technical variation. Higher T cell infiltration in tumors than in uninvolved lung tissue was supported by TCRbeta sequencing, consistent with immunofluorescence CD3 counts.

The sequence derives from a human donor with non-small cell lung cancer. The V and J genes are TRBV27 and TRBJ2-7; no D segment can be confidently identified. Sequenced input: lung tumor tissue. The CDR3 protein sequence reads: CASSFTPGSLSYEQYF. The DNA sequence follows: TGTGCCAGCAGTTTTACTCCAGGATCCCTCTCCTACGAGCAGTACTTC.